One and the same sample provided the 21 T cell receptor beta chains below, sequenced in a study of regulatory T cells in long-lasting Graves disease (dated by TCRdb to the early 2020s). The time point label for this specimen denotes: newly diagnosed GD, antithyroid drugs for less than 3 months. For both TCR sequencing and RNA sequencing, RNA was extracted from PBMCs using TRIzol. Receptor libraries were prepared by multiplex PCR. Sequencing was carried out with an Illumina HiSeq 4000. iRepertoire HTBI primers and Arm-PCR amplification of CDR3 regions were used to construct TCR beta libraries. The raw public reads went through TCRdb reprocessing: fastp at Q25, MiXCR clone calling, in-frame beta chains kept. Records with the same CDR3 protein are collapsed into one entry carrying the most frequent genes and DNA. The sample table records under 400,000 distinct CDR3 sequences; roughly a sixth of these occur just once. The top ten clones comprise 30% of the sample.

This same sample was also part of a study on T cells in Graves' hyperthyroidism and ophthalmopathy.

The sample in question was peripheral blood mononuclear cells (PBMCs), obtained at new diagnosis, from a patient treated with antithyroid drugs. The origin of the receptors is a middle-aged man with Graves disease. Donor details come from another sample of the same person, matched by shared clones.

This clonotype was seen many times. V and J are TRBV11-2 and TRBJ2-1; 10 bases agree with TRBD2. Trimming took 5 bases from V and 7 from J; bases not matched to a gene: 11. Germline-derived CDR1 and CDR2 are SGHAT and FQNNGV. CDR3 length equals 16 residues. The CDR3 DNA sequence: TGTGCCAGCAGCCCAACGAGCGGGGGGGCCGGGAATGAGCAGTTCTTC. Translation: CASSPTSGGAGNEQFF.

This clonotype was seen many times. The rearrangement links TRBV20-1 to TRBJ1-3; 8 bases are shared with TRBD1. The ends lost 2 bases at V and 3 bases at J; junction bases unmatched: 3. Germline V gene data show CDR1 as DFQATT and CDR2 as SNEGSKA (reference sequence). This CDR3 has 14 residues. CDR3 DNA: TGCAGTGCTAGAACCGGGACAGGTGGAAACACCATATATTTT. Residues: CSARTGTGGNTIYF.

There are a few counts of this clonotype. The genes are TRBV11-2 and TRBJ2-7; D not certain. The ends were cut back, 5 bases at V and 2 bases at J, with 16 bases in the middle. CDR1 and CDR2 from the germline V gene are SGHAT and FQNNGV. This CDR3 comprises 15 residues. The CDR3 region has the DNA TGTGCCAGCAGCCGAAGGCAGGACGCAACCTACGAGCAGTACTTC. Its translation is CASSRRQDATYEQYF.

This chain connects TRBV11-2 to TRBJ2-5; no clear D gene. CDR1 is SGHAT, CDR2 FQNNGV, per germline. The CDR3 has 15 amino acids. The germline V and J ends were trimmed by 0 bases and 6 bases, with 14 bases remaining between them. The CDR3 nucleotides are TGTGCCAGCAGCTTAGATCTGCAGGTCACCCAGACCCAGTACTTC. Protein sequence: CASSLDLQVTQTQYF.

This clonotype was seen ten or more times. V and J are TRBV5-1 and TRBJ2-1, with a tentative D call TRBD2 (5 bases). The V end lost 2 bases, the J end lost 4 bases, and 16 bases lay between the germline ends. Germline loops: CDR1 SGHRS, CDR2 YFSETQ. CDR3 length: 16 amino acids. The CDR3 DNA reads TGCGCCAGCAGCTTAGTTCGGGGTGGCGTTTACAATGAGCAGTTCTTC. Translation: CASSLVRGGVYNEQFF.

This clonotype was recorded many times. This chain connects TRBV10-3 to TRBJ2-3; D gene ambiguous. Germline CDR1 is ENHRY and CDR2 is SYGVKD. V shed 5 bases and J shed 2 bases, with 14 bases lying between them. This CDR3 contains 15 residues. CDR3 amino acids: CAISRSQSYTDTQYF. Written as DNA, the CDR3 is TGTGCCATCAGTAGGAGCCAGAGTTACACAGATACGCAGTATTTT.

V gene TRBV2 combines with J gene TRBJ1-6; D unresolved. The germline V gene encodes CDR1 SNHLY and CDR2 FYNNEI. This CDR3 is 15 amino acids long. Trimming left V 5 bases short and J 7 bases short, with 15 bases between. This CDR3 reads CASSYAAANNSPLHF. In nucleotides, the CDR3 is TGTGCCAGCAGTTACGCGGCAGCTAACAATTCACCCCTCCACTTT.

On this clonotype itself: A much larger clone differs from this one at a single base, so this may be a read error. This chain joins TRBV2 and TRBJ1-2; D ambiguous. The CDR3 is 13 residues long. Germline CDR1 is SNHLY and CDR2 is FYNNEI. CDR3 DNA sequence: TGTGCCAGCAGCAAAGAGGTGGGCTATAGCTACACCTTC. Its protein is CASSKEVGYSYTF.

This clonotype was observed many times. J is TRBJ2-5 and V is TRBV28; D may be TRBD2 (7 bases). CDR1 is MDHEN and CDR2 is SYDVKM in the germline V gene. The V end was cut by 6 bases, the J end by 3 bases, with 14 bases between. The CDR3 length is 14 residues. Here the CDR3 reads CASSRGGGEETQYF. CDR3 bases: TGTGCCAGCAGCCGCGGGGGCGGGGAAGAGACCCAGTACTTC.

This clonotype was observed many times. This sequence joins TRBV11-1 and TRBJ2-7; a weak D match, TRBD1 (5 bases). This CDR3 has 15 residues. V dropped 1 base and J dropped 3 bases, with 13 bases sitting between them. Germline assignment: CDR1 SGHAT and CDR2 FQDESV (reference sequence). The CDR3 DNA is TGTGCCAGCAGCTTAGTGCCCGACAGAGTCTACGAGCAGTACTTC. Protein product: CASSLVPDRVYEQYF.

This clonotype was found many times. The chain joins TRBV28 to TRBJ2-1, with 9 bases fitting TRBD1. The trim removed 7 bases at V and 6 bases at J, leaving 7 bases unmatched. Germline assignment: CDR1 MDHEN and CDR2 SYDVKM. The CDR3 sequence is 14 residues long. This chain's CDR3 is CASNPGTGFNEQFF. CDR3 nucleotides: TGTGCCAGCAATCCCGGGACAGGGTTCAATGAGCAGTTCTTC.

The rearrangement uses TRBV6-5 and TRBJ2-2; 13 nucleotides align to TRBD2. Germline CDR1 is MNHEY and CDR2 is SVGAGI. V lost 2 bases and J lost 8; bases outside the gene matches: 11. The length of the CDR3 is 18 residues. The CDR3 region is CASSYLRRGTSGVGELFF. In DNA, the CDR3 is TGTGCCAGCAGTTACCTCAGAAGGGGGACTAGCGGGGTAGGGGAGCTGTTTTTT.

At least ten counts were recorded for this clonotype. The chain has TRBV7-9 and TRBJ1-2; 7 bases match TRBD1. J was trimmed by 6 bases and V by 5 bases; bases with no gene match: 6. Germline CDR1 SEHNR, CDR2 FQNEAQ (reference sequence). The CDR3 covers 13 residues. The CDR3 DNA reads TGTGCCAGCAGCCCCGGGACAGCCGATGGCTACACCTTC. Translation: CASSPGTADGYTF.

The chain has TRBV11-3 and TRBJ2-7; the match to TRBD1 covers 9 bases. The CDR3 has 15 amino acids. V was pared by 6 bases and J by 4 bases, with 10 bases of the junction left unmatched. The germline CDR1 and CDR2 sequences are SGHNT and YENEEA. The CDR3 DNA reads TGTGCCAGCAGTTTACCGGGGACAGGGATTTACGAGCAGTACTTC. The encoded protein is CASSLPGTGIYEQYF.

This clonotype was observed at least ten times. The V call is TRBV6-2 or TRBV6-3, the J call TRBJ1-1; possibly TRBD1 for D (5 bases). The CDR3 loop spans 14 amino acids. The V end lost 4 bases, the J end lost 4 bases, and 13 bases lay between the germline ends. The germline V gene encodes CDR1 MNHEY and CDR2 SVGEGT. This chain's CDR3 is CASSSPGEGTEAFF. The CDR3 DNA follows: TGTGCCAGCAGTTCCCCGGGGGAGGGCACTGAAGCTTTCTTT.

The chain couples TRBV28 to TRBJ2-1; tentative D call: TRBD2 (5 bases). Germline V lookup: CDR1 MDHEN, CDR2 SYDVKM. V was clipped by 7 bases and J by 0 bases, with 7 bases between them. This CDR3 is built from 13 residues. CDR3 DNA: TGTGCCAGCATCCGGGGCTCCTACAATGAGCAGTTCTTC. Translating gives CASIRGSYNEQFF. Supplemented by reference TRBV28 and TRBJ2-1, the full variable domain reads DVKVTQSSRYLVKRTGEKVFLECVQDMDHENMFWYRQDPGLGLRLIYFSYDVKMKEKGDIPEGYSVSREKKERFSLILESASTNQTSMYLCASIRGSYNEQFFGPGTRLTVL.

The rearrangement joins TRBV18 to TRBJ1-2, with D possibly TRBD1 on 6 matching bases. The V and J ends lost 6 bases and 5 bases respectively, with 13 bases between them. The V gene's germline CDR1 is KGHSH and CDR2 LQKENI. CDR3 size: 13 residues. CDR3 residues: CASSDRDMYGYTF. CDR3 in DNA: TGTGCCAGCTCCGACCGGGACATGTATGGCTACACCTTC.

The sample holds a few counts of this clonotype. The CDR3 sequence is CASSLASPGQGHEQYF. The CDR3 bases are TGTGCCAGCAGCTTGGCGTCGCCGGGACAGGGACACGAGCAGTACTTC. The chain uses TRBV13 and TRBJ2-7; 9 nucleotides line up with TRBD1. The CDR3 has 16 residues. The germline CDR1 and CDR2 sequences are PRHDT and FYEKMQ (reference sequence). J was trimmed by 5 bases and V by 3 bases; bases with no gene match: 11.

This clonotype was observed a few times. The genes are TRBV2 and TRBJ1-2, with TRBD1 matching 8 bases. Trimming removed 6 bases from V and 8 bases from J; junction bases left unmatched: 11. The CDR3 has 14 amino acids. Per germline, CDR1 SNHLY and CDR2 FYNNEI. The CDR3 nucleotides read TGTGCCAGCAGGAGGAGACAGGGGATAGAGGGCTACACCTTC. The encoded protein is CASRRRQGIEGYTF. The whole variable domain, filled in from reference TRBV2 and TRBJ1-2, reads EPEVTQTPSHQVTQMGQEVILRCVPISNHLYFYWYRQILGQKVEFLVSFYNNEISEKSEIFDDQFSVERPDGSNFTLKIRSTKLEDSAMYFCASRRRQGIEGYTFGSGTRLTVV.

This clonotype was counted ten times or more. The chain is built from TRBV2 and TRBJ1-4; no definite D call. The CDR3 length is 13 residues. Germline CDR1 is SNHLY and CDR2 is FYNNEI. The V end was cut by 7 bases, the J end by 0 bases, with 6 bases between. CDR3 nucleotide sequence: TGTGCCAGCACCACCTCAACTAATGAAAAACTGTTTTTT. Protein: CASTTSTNEKLFF.

The rearrangement links TRBV9 to TRBJ1-6; a weak D match, TRBD1 (6 bases). Germline assignment: CDR1 SGDLS and CDR2 YYNGEE. There are 16 residues in the CDR3. V shed 4 bases and J shed 0 bases, with 11 bases lying between them. CDR3 bases: TGTGCCAGCAGCCCGAGGGGGAGCTCCTATAATTCACCCCTCCACTTT. Its protein product is CASSPRGSSYNSPLHF.